Below, one TCR beta chain is given with its context. Trimming took off 0 bases at V and 7 bases at J, with 10 bases between the two ends. The CDR3 loop spans 13 amino acids. Per the germline V gene, CDR1 is SGHRS and CDR2 is YFSETQ. Measured with immunoSEQ multiplex PCR; TCRdb has only the in-frame clones, and not every one. The sample has some 80,000 clones, around nine tenths seen once. This specimen belongs to a study of blood T cell repertoires in COVID-19. This clonotype was sampled from a man in his fifties with active or convalescent COVID-19. The chain couples TRBV5-1 to TRBJ1-2; unclear D gene. Sequencing used peripheral blood. The CDR3 sequence: CASSLETGVGYTF. In DNA form, the CDR3 reads TGCGCCAGCAGCTTGGAAACCGGGGTTGGCTACACCTTC.